The 11 T cell receptor beta chains reported below all come from one sample, sequenced in a study of blood T cell repertoires in COVID-19. The table came from immunoSEQ multiplex PCR; TCRdb's copy has only in-frame clones and leaves some out. The sample includes some 100,000 clones, over 65% of them seen just once. Sequenced material: peripheral blood. These receptors were collected from a man between 65 and 85 years old with acute or convalescent COVID-19.

This rearrangement joins TRBV9 to TRBJ2-3; 13 bases map to TRBD2. V was pared by 3 bases and J by 2 bases, with 15 bases of the junction left unmatched. CDR3 length: 20 amino acids. From germline, CDR1 is SGDLS and CDR2 YYNGEE. In DNA form, the CDR3 reads TGTGCCAGCAGCGGAATGCCGGGACTAGCGGGAAGGGAGAACACAGATACGCAGTATTTT. Amino acids: CASSGMPGLAGRENTDTQYF.

The chain recombines TRBV9 with TRBJ2-6; D not certain. Germline V gene lookup returns CDR1 SGDLS and CDR2 YYNGEE. V dropped 0 bases and J dropped 0 bases, with 4 bases sitting between them. The CDR3 has 15 amino acids. CDR3 sequence reads: CASSVGSSGANVLTF. CDR3 coding DNA: TGTGCCAGCAGCGTAGGGAGCTCTGGGGCCAACGTCCTGACTTTC.

The V call is TRBV18, the J call TRBJ1-4, with a weak D call TRBD1 (6 bases). The V end was cut by 3 bases, the J end by 0 bases, with 11 bases between. The CDR3 consists of 16 residues. CDR1 is KGHSH, CDR2 LQKENI, per germline. The CDR3 spells CASSPGASATNEKLFF. The CDR3 DNA sequence: TGTGCCAGCTCACCGGGGGCGTCTGCAACTAATGAAAAACTGTTTTTT.

CDR3 protein: CASTSRGQGHNEQFF. For the CDR3, the DNA is TGTGCCAGCACCTCACGGGGACAGGGGCACAATGAGCAGTTCTTC. The chain uses TRBV27 and TRBJ2-1; TRBD1 matches at 10 bases. The germline V gene encodes CDR1 MNHEY and CDR2 SMNVEV (reference sequence). Losses at the gene ends were 7 bases for V and 5 bases for J; bases not matched to a gene: 8. The CDR3 is 15 amino acids.

The chain has TRBV3-1 (or the pseudogene TRBV3-2) and TRBJ2-2; D not resolved. This CDR3 region has 17 residues. V was trimmed by 4 bases and J by 0 bases, leaving 15 bases between them. Germline loops: CDR1 LGHDT, CDR2 YNNKEL (reference sequence). The CDR3 sequence is CASSPPLPGPNTGELFF. In nucleotides, the CDR3 is TGTGCCAGCAGCCCCCCCCTGCCAGGCCCGAACACCGGGGAGCTGTTTTTT.

The chain couples TRBV2 to TRBJ1-5; 7 nucleotides agree with TRBD1. The germline gives CDR1 SNHLY, CDR2 FYNNEI. Trimming took 5 bases from V and 5 from J; bases not matched to a gene: 6. This CDR3 has 14 amino acids. The CDR3 sequence: CASSTEQGYQPQHF. The CDR3 DNA reads as TGTGCCAGCAGTACCGAACAGGGGTATCAGCCCCAGCATTTT.

This chain uses TRBV28 with TRBJ1-1, with unresolved D. CDR1 and CDR2 from the germline V gene are MDHEN and SYDVKM. The CDR3 length is 13 residues. Between the trimmed V and J ends, which lost 7 bases and 2 bases, there was a span of 11 bases. The CDR3 loop is CASILSGNTEAFF. DNA of the CDR3: TGTGCCAGCATCCTGAGTGGTAACACTGAAGCTTTCTTT.

J is TRBJ1-3 and V is TRBV6-5; D gene uncertain. The CDR3 sequence is 15 residues long. CDR1 is MNHEY and CDR2 is SVGAGI in the germline V gene. Trimming took 0 bases from V and 0 from J, leaving 6 bases between them. The CDR3 sequence is CASSYSRFSGNTIYF. Written as DNA, the CDR3 is TGTGCCAGCAGTTACTCGAGATTCTCTGGAAACACCATATATTTT.

The rearrangement links TRBV11-2 to TRBJ2-7; TRBD1 matches at 9 bases. The CDR3 loop spans 15 amino acids. Germline V gives CDR1 SGHAT, CDR2 FQNNGV. The J segment lost 4 bases and the V segment lost 4 bases, leaving 8 bases of the junction unmatched. CDR3 region: CASSSIRDRAYEQYF. CDR3 DNA sequence: TGTGCCAGCAGCTCTATCCGGGACAGGGCTTACGAGCAGTACTTC.

The V call is TRBV7-2, the J call TRBJ1-2, with D perhaps matching TRBD1 (5 bases). Trimming removed 5 bases at V and 5 bases at J, with 18 bases between. The CDR3 has 15 residues. Germline CDR1 reads SGHTA; CDR2 reads FQGNSA. CDR3 region: CASSLQRGLRYGYTF. CDR3 nucleotides: TGTGCCAGCAGCCTCCAGAGGGGACTTAGGTATGGCTACACCTTC.

This rearrangement joins TRBV3-1 (or the pseudogene TRBV3-2) to TRBJ1-6; 10 nucleotides agree with TRBD1. This CDR3 contains 16 residues. In germline, CDR1 is LGHDT, CDR2 YNNKEL (reference sequence). Losses at the gene ends were 1 base for V and 7 bases for J; bases not matched to a gene: 4. CDR3: CASSQGTGGLNSPLHF. The DNA of the CDR3 is TGTGCCAGCAGCCAAGGGACAGGGGGACTAAATTCACCCCTCCACTTT.